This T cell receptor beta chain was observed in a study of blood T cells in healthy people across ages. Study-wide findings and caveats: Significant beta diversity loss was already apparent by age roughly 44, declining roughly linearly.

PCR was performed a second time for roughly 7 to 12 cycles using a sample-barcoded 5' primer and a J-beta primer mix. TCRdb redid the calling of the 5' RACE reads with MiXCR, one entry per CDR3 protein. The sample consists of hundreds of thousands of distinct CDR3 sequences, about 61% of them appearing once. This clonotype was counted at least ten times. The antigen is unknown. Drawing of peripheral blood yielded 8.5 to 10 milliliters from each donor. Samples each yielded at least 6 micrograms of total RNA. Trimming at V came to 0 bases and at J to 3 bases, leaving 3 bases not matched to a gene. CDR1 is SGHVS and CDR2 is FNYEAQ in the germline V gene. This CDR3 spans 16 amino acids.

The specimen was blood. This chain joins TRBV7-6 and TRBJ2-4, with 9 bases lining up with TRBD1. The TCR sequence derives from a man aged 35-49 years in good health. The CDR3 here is CASSLATGGGKNIQYF. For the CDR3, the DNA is TGTGCCAGCAGCTTAGCGACAGGGGGTGGCAAAAACATTCAGTACTTC.